This is a list of T cell receptor beta chains from one sample in a study of cytomegalovirus exposure and HLA in healthy donors. Clones were sequenced by immunoSEQ multiplex PCR, and TCRdb holds only the in-frame ones, with some missing. The table records 100,000 to 150,000 clones, roughly 84% of them present only once. The sequencing input was PBMCs. These receptors were collected from a boy younger than 18 in good health and CMV-seronegative. CDR3s include the opening cysteine and the closing phenylalanine or tryptophan. The order of the fields is D gene, V gene, J gene, clone size, CDR3 protein, CDR3 DNA. D genes are given only for firm matches. Some rows have no size entry. The others give once, few or many, or a class for an expanded clone.

>TRBD2|TRBV9|TRBJ2-5|once
CASSVAETGGSSETQYF
TGTGCCAGCAGCGTAGCTGAGACGGGGGGTTCCTCTGAGACCCAGTACTTC
>TRBD2|TRBV27|TRBJ2-7|-
CASRSLGTSGLPRLYEQYF
TGTGCCAGCAGATCTCTCGGGACTAGCGGGCTCCCCCGCCTGTACGAGCAGTACTTC
>-|TRBV7-3|TRBJ2-7|-
CASSEDYFYEQYF
TGTGCCAGCAGCGAGGACTATTTCTACGAGCAGTACTTC
>-|TRBV29-1|TRBJ2-5|-
CSVDGSEVAVDQETQYF
TGCAGCGTTGACGGTTCAGAGGTTGCGGTCGACCAAGAGACCCAGTACTTC
>TRBD1|TRBV7-2|TRBJ1-5|-
CASSSGQGGQPQHF
TGTGCCAGCAGCTCAGGACAGGGTGGACAGCCCCAGCATTTT
>-|TRBV2|TRBJ1-1|-
CASSPFLAGMNTEAFF
TGTGCCAGCAGTCCGTTCCTGGCAGGGATGAACACTGAAGCTTTCTTT
>TRBD1|TRBV7-9|TRBJ1-1|once
CASSLTGGAGTEAFF
TGTGCCAGCAGCTTGACAGGGGGCGCGGGCACTGAAGCTTTCTTT
>-|TRBV2|TRBJ2-5|once
CASRKGGGETQYF
TGTGCCAGCAGAAAAGGGGGTGGAGAGACCCAGTACTTC
>-|TRBV30|TRBJ1-5|-
CAWSVRSGGGSQHF
TGTGCCTGGAGTGTACGCTCTGGGGGAGGATCCCAGCATTTT
>-|TRBV6-4|TRBJ2-3|-
CASSDSRTTTDTQYF
TGTGCCAGCAGTGACTCGAGGACTACAACAGATACGCAGTATTTT
>TRBD1|TRBV6-5|TRBJ1-1|few
CASIKGPGGGGEAFF
TGTGCCAGCATTAAAGGTCCAGGGGGCGGAGGGGAAGCTTTCTTT
>-|TRBV7-9|TRBJ2-1|-
CASSLSGSSYNEQFF
TGTGCCAGCAGCCTCAGCGGCAGCTCCTACAATGAGCAGTTCTTC
>TRBD1|TRBV10-3|TRBJ1-5|-
CAISESGQHQPQHF
TGTGCCATCAGTGAGTCGGGACAGCATCAGCCCCAGCATTTT